One sample yielded the 7 T cell receptor beta chains listed below, sequenced in a study of T cells after yellow fever vaccination. MiXCR, applied by TCRdb to the 5' RACE reads, yields one record per CDR3 protein. The sample carries roughly 340,000 distinct CDR3 sequences, over 8% recorded once. The sequencing used PBMCs, collected on the day of the first yellow fever vaccination. These receptors were obtained from a man aged 18 to 30 who received the YFV17D yellow fever vaccine.

This chain joins TRBV7-3 and TRBJ2-2; 7 bases line up with TRBD2. J lost 5 bases, V lost 5 bases, and 11 bases had no gene match. The CDR3 covers 16 residues. Germline V gene lookup returns CDR1 SGHTA and CDR2 FQGTGA. CDR3 loop: CASSHGAAGPTGELFF. CDR3 nucleotides: TGTGCCAGCAGCCATGGGGCAGCGGGGCCAACCGGGGAGCTGTTTTTT.

A few counts support this clonotype. CDR3 DNA: TGTGCCAGCAGCCAAATCCAGGGTAGCGGGGGGGTCACAGATACGCAGTATTTT. The encoded protein is CASSQIQGSGGVTDTQYF. This chain connects TRBV4-2 to TRBJ2-3, with 11 bases aligning to TRBD2. The CDR3 runs 18 residues. V shed 2 bases and J 2 bases; nucleotides not matched to a gene: 9. Looked up from germline, CDR1 is LGHNA and CDR2 is YNFKEQ.

This clonotype has only a few counts. The rearrangement uses TRBV5-1 and TRBJ1-2, with 8 bases matching TRBD1. The V gene's germline CDR1 is SGHRS and CDR2 YFSETQ. Unmatched junction bases numbered 10, after V lost 4 bases and J lost 5 bases. The CDR3 runs to 15 residues. CDR3 sequence (DNA): TGCGCCAGCAGCGTGGACAGGGCCCTTTCGTATGGCTACACCTTC. It specifies CASSVDRALSYGYTF.

The rearrangement uses TRBV7-9 and TRBJ2-2; D not resolved. The ends were cut back, 2 bases at V and 1 base at J, with 11 bases in the middle. Germline CDR1 SEHNR, CDR2 FQNEAQ (reference sequence). The CDR3 is 16 residues long. The CDR3: CASSLSLGQNTGELFF. CDR3 DNA sequence: TGTGCCAGCAGCTTAAGTCTGGGTCAGAACACCGGGGAGCTGTTTTTT.

This clonotype has more than one count but fewer than ten. This chain connects TRBV5-5 to TRBJ2-1; 7 bases are a match to TRBD1. CDR1 SGHKS and CDR2 YYEKEE come from the germline V gene (reference sequence). Trimming removed 4 bases from V and 7 bases from J; junction bases left unmatched: 14. CDR3 size: 16 residues. CDR3 residues: CASSPRGRPQINEQFF. For the CDR3, the DNA is TGTGCCAGCAGCCCTAGGGGGCGGCCGCAGATAAATGAGCAGTTCTTC.

V is TRBV5-1 and J is TRBJ1-2, with D maybe TRBD1 (5 bases). The V gene lost 0 bases and the J gene lost 4 bases, with 10 bases spanning the gap. The germline gives CDR1 SGHRS, CDR2 YFSETQ. This CDR3 is built from 14 residues. The CDR3 DNA sequence: TGCGCCAGCAGCTTGGGGTCAGGGTTCTATGGCTACACCTTC. As protein: CASSLGSGFYGYTF.

The gene calls are TRBV5-1 and TRBJ1-1; TRBD1 aligns across 7 bases. The length of the CDR3 is 13 residues. V shed 4 bases and J 6 bases; nucleotides not matched to a gene: 6. Germline CDR1 is SGHRS and CDR2 is YFSETQ. The CDR3 DNA follows: TGCGCCAGCAGCCAACAGGGGATTCCTGAAGCTTTCTTT. Its protein is CASSQQGIPEAFF.